These T cell receptor beta chains were read from a single sample in a study of cytomegalovirus exposure and HLA in healthy donors. Clones were sequenced by immunoSEQ multiplex PCR, and TCRdb holds only the in-frame ones, with some missing. The repertoire holds approximately 210,000 clones, with about three quarters as singletons. What was sequenced was PBMCs. Receptors originate from a woman aged 40 to 49 in good health and CMV-seronegative. Each CDR3 is given with its conserved first and last residue. The D gene is left open where the match is weak. Size values are once, few and many counts, or a class for expanded clones, and some rows have none.

d_call	cdr3_length	j_call	clone_size	v_call	cdr3_nt	cdr3_aa
TRBD1	16	TRBJ1-2	-	TRBV7-9	TGTGCCAGCAGCTTAGAGACAGGGAATTTCGGGTATGGCTACACCTTC	CASSLETGNFGYGYTF
TRBD2	13	TRBJ2-1	-	TRBV30	TGTGCCTGGGGGACTAGCGGTTACAATGAGCAGTTCTTC	CAWGTSGYNEQFF
TRBD1	16	TRBJ2-1	-	TRBV5-1	TGCGCCAGCAGCACACGCCCGGGACAGCCATACAATGAGCAGTTCTTC	CASSTRPGQPYNEQFF
-	17	TRBJ2-3	-	TRBV4-3	TGCGCCAGCAGCCGGGAGGCGTCCGGACACAACACAGATACGCAGTATTTT	CASSREASGHNTDTQYF
-	15	TRBJ1-2	-	TRBV11-3	TGTGCCAGCAGCCGCAGGACAGACAACAACTATGGCTACACCTTC	CASSRRTDNNYGYTF
TRBD1	15	TRBJ1-1	-	TRBV18	TGTGCCAGCTCCGGACAGGGAATTGTCGGCACTGAAGCTTTCTTT	CASSGQGIVGTEAFF
TRBD2	16	TRBJ2-5	-	TRBV28	TGTGCCAGCAGTACCTGGACTAGCGGGAGGAAAGAGACCCAGTACTTC	CASSTWTSGRKETQYF
TRBD2	17	TRBJ2-1	few	TRBV4-2	TGTGCCAGCAGCCCTCGAACTAGCGGGAGCCAGTACAATGAGCAGTTCTTC	CASSPRTSGSQYNEQFF
TRBD1	15	TRBJ1-2	-	TRBV7-2	TGTGCCAGCGGCCGGGACAGAAATTTTAACTATGGCTACACCTTC	CASGRDRNFNYGYTF
-	14	TRBJ2-6	-	TRBV6-5	TGTGCCAGCACCGACAGGACTGGGGCCAACGTCCTGACTTTC	CASTDRTGANVLTF
-	16	TRBJ1-3	-	TRBV9	TGTGCCAGCAGCGTAGGGGCAGGGTCGTCGGGAAACACCATATATTTT	CASSVGAGSSGNTIYF
-	13	TRBJ1-1	-	TRBV6-5	TGTGCCAGCAGACAGGGTGGGGCCACTGAAGCTTTCTTT	CASRQGGATEAFF
TRBD1	15	TRBJ2-7	once	TRBV5-6	TGTGCCAGCAGCTTGGAGGGGACAGTGCCCTACGAGCAGTACTTC	CASSLEGTVPYEQYF
-	14	TRBJ1-2	-	TRBV30	TGTGCCCAAGGGGCAGATATCTACGTATATGGCTACACCTTC	CAQGADIYVYGYTF
TRBD2	16	TRBJ2-1	few	TRBV25-1	TGTGCCAGCAGTACCCGACTAGCGGACTCCTACAATGAGCAGTTCTTC	CASSTRLADSYNEQFF
TRBD2	16	TRBJ2-5	few	TRBV14	TGTGCCAGCAGCCAAGCTGTAAGCGGGAGGGCCGGGACCCAGTACTTC	CASSQAVSGRAGTQYF
TRBD1	16	TRBJ2-3	-	TRBV11-2	TGTGCCAGCAGCCACGGGGACAGGGTAATAGCAGATACGCAGTATTTT	CASSHGDRVIADTQYF
-	12	TRBJ1-1	once	TRBV5-1	TGCGCCAGCAGCAGCGGACAGTTTGAAGCTTTCTTT	CASSSGQFEAFF
TRBD2	15	TRBJ2-4	-	TRBV5-1	TGCGCCAGCAGCTTGGCCGGCCGCGGGGGAAACATTCAGTACTTC	CASSLAGRGGNIQYF
TRBD1	15	TRBJ2-1	-	TRBV9	TGTGCCAGCAGCGTAGGACAGGGGCTCTACAATGAGCAGTTCTTC	CASSVGQGLYNEQFF
TRBD1	15	TRBJ2-7	once	TRBV11-3	TGTGCCAGCAGCCAACAGGGGCCTAGCATTTACGAGCAGTACTTC	CASSQQGPSIYEQYF
TRBD1	14	TRBJ1-2	-	TRBV30	TGTGCCTGGAGCGAGGGACAGACAAACTATGGCTACACCTTC	CAWSEGQTNYGYTF
TRBD2	15	TRBJ2-5	-	TRBV7-2	TGTGCCAGCAGCTTTGCACTAGCGGGAGGAGAGACCCAGTACTTC	CASSFALAGGETQYF
TRBD1	16	TRBJ2-1	-	TRBV4-3	TGCGCCAGCAGCCAAGAAGGGGGCCGTTCCTACAATGAGCAGTTCTTC	CASSQEGGRSYNEQFF
TRBD1	12	TRBJ1-1	-	TRBV19	TGTGCCAGTAGAGGGGGCCCCACTGAAGCTTTCTTT	CASRGGPTEAFF
-	14	TRBJ1-2	-	TRBV11-2	TGTGCCAGCAGCTTACCGGGTGACTTCGGGGGCTACACCTTC	CASSLPGDFGGYTF
-	14	TRBJ1-2	-	TRBV6-4	TGTGCCAGCAGTGACTCCCAGGGAAACTATGGCTACACCTTC	CASSDSQGNYGYTF
TRBD2	14	TRBJ2-7	once	TRBV7-2	TGTGCCAGCAGCTATAGCGGGCAAGCCTACGAGCAGTACTTC	CASSYSGQAYEQYF
-	17	TRBJ2-7	-	TRBV15	TGTGCCACCAGCAGAGATTACGTGGGGGCCACATCCTACGAGCAGTACTTC	CATSRDYVGATSYEQYF
TRBD2	14	TRBJ2-1	-	TRBV28	TGTGCCAGCACCGCAGGGACTAGTAACCATGAGCAGTTCTTC	CASTAGTSNHEQFF
-	15	TRBJ1-1	-	TRBV18	TGTGCCAGCTCACCTATGGAGGCAGGGAACACTGAAGCTTTCTTT	CASSPMEAGNTEAFF